Listed below are T cell receptor beta chains from one sample, sequenced in a study of spatial heterogeneity in lung cancer. From the 5' RACE reads, TCRdb called clonotypes with MiXCR, one entry per CDR3 protein. This sample has fewer than 20,000 distinct CDR3 sequences, with 6.5% to 8.5% found just once. The material was lung tumor tissue, obtained at surgery. These receptors all stem from a male donor with early-stage non-small cell lung cancer. CDR3s include the opening cysteine and the closing phenylalanine or tryptophan. Fields, in order: D gene, clone size, V gene, J gene, CDR3 protein, CDR3 DNA. The D gene is left open where the match is weak. Size is stated as once, few, many or a size class.

D: -; size: medium-sized; V: TRBV20-1; J: TRBJ1-5; CDR3: CSARDSGYSNQPQHF; DNA: TGCAGTGCTAGAGATAGCGGATATAGCAATCAGCCCCAGCATTTT
D: -; size: many; V: TRBV29-1; J: TRBJ1-2; CDR3: CSVAEGAHTF; DNA: -
D: -; size: medium-sized; V: TRBV12-3/TRBV12-4; J: TRBJ1-5; CDR3: CASSSGYSNQPQHF; DNA: TGTGCCAGCAGTTCAGGTTATAGCAATCAGCCCCAGCATTTT
D: -; size: many; V: TRBV7-3; J: TRBJ1-5; CDR3: CASSSGVNQPQHF; DNA: TGTGCCAGCAGCTCGGGGGTCAATCAGCCCCAGCATTTT
D: -; size: many; V: TRBV27; J: TRBJ2-2; CDR3: CASSVNGVANTGELFF; DNA: TGTGCCAGCAGCGTAAACGGGGTAGCGAACACCGGGGAGCTGTTTTTT
D: -; size: medium-sized; V: TRBV7-2; J: TRBJ1-5; CDR3: CASSLGAGNQPQHF; DNA: TGTGCCAGCAGCTTAGGGGCAGGGAATCAGCCCCAGCATTTT
D: -; size: many; V: TRBV2; J: TRBJ1-6; CDR3: CASRKVDSPLHF; DNA: TGTGCCAGCAGGAAGGTGGATTCACCCCTCCACTTT
D: -; size: many; V: TRBV24-1; J: TRBJ1-5; CDR3: CATSDAGNNQPQHF; DNA: TGTGCCACCAGTGACGCAGGGAACAATCAGCCCCAGCATTTT
D: -; size: many; V: TRBV7-9; J: TRBJ1-3; CDR3: CASSLGWGTGNTIYF; DNA: TGTGCCAGCAGCTTAGGATGGGGGACTGGAAACACCATATATTTT
D: -; size: medium-sized; V: TRBV7-2; J: TRBJ2-7; CDR3: CASSLPGSYEQYF; DNA: TGTGCCAGCAGCTTGCCCGGTTCCTACGAGCAGTACTTC
D: -; size: medium-sized; V: TRBV5-5; J: TRBJ1-3; CDR3: CASSAGQDSGNTIYF; DNA: TGTGCCAGCAGCGCGGGACAAGACTCTGGAAACACCATATATTTT
D: -; size: many; V: TRBV7-9; J: TRBJ1-5; CDR3: CASSLAYPEDQPQHF; DNA: TGTGCCAGCAGCTTAGCGTATCCAGAAGATCAGCCCCAGCATTTT
D: -; size: many; V: TRBV29-1; J: TRBJ2-1; CDR3: CSSLHNEQFF; DNA: TGCAGCTCCCTTCACAATGAGCAGTTCTTC